Following are 18 T cell receptor beta chains from one sample sequenced in a study of blood T cell repertoires in COVID-19. The method was immunoSEQ multiplex PCR; TCRdb's version includes in-frame clones alone and lacks a portion of them. In the table there are under 450,000 clones, about 91% of which are singletons. The sequenced sample was peripheral blood. The receptors were sampled from a woman in her fifties or sixties with COVID-19, enrolled during active disease.

This sequence joins TRBV4-1 and TRBJ2-1; 11 bases map to TRBD2. Trimming removed 4 bases from V and 4 bases from J; junction bases left unmatched: 6. The CDR3 extends over 16 amino acids. Germline assignment: CDR1 MGHRA and CDR2 YSYEKL. CDR3 sequence: CASSRIAGGSYNEQFF. Here the CDR3 DNA reads TGCGCCAGCAGCCGAATAGCGGGGGGGAGTTACAATGAGCAGTTCTTC.

V gene TRBV5-1 combines with J gene TRBJ1-1; perhaps TRBD1 as D (5 bases). Germline CDR1 is SGHRS and CDR2 is YFSETQ. The germline V and J ends were trimmed by 0 bases and 1 base, with 7 bases remaining between them. The CDR3 sequence is 14 residues long. CDR3 DNA sequence: TGCGCCAGCAGCTTGGGACAGTCGAACACTGAAGCTTTCTTT. Translation: CASSLGQSNTEAFF. Complete variable domain (other parts from reference TRBV5-1 and TRBJ1-1): KAGVTQTPRYLIKTRGQQVTLSCSPISGHRSVSWYQQTPGQGLQFLFEYFSETQRNKGNFPGRFSGRQFSNSRSEMNVSTLELGDSALYLCASSLGQSNTEAFFGQGTRLTVV.

This sequence joins TRBV7-9 and TRBJ1-1; perhaps TRBD1 as D (6 bases). Germline V gene lookup returns CDR1 SEHNR and CDR2 FQNEAQ (reference sequence). Trimming removed 1 base from V and 6 bases from J, with 9 bases in between. The CDR3 spans 13 residues. The DNA for the CDR3 is TGTGCCAGCAGCTTAGATACAGGGCCTGAAGCTTTCTTT. Translated, it gives CASSLDTGPEAFF.

This clone was found once. CDR3: CASSIGLAGEYTDTQYF. The CDR3 nucleotides read TGTGCCAGTAGTATTGGACTAGCGGGGGAGTACACAGATACGCAGTATTTT. This sequence joins TRBV19 and TRBJ2-3, with 13 nucleotides matching TRBD2. Trimming removed 3 bases from V and 2 bases from J; junction bases left unmatched: 5. The CDR3 has 17 amino acids. Germline CDR1 is LNHDA and CDR2 is SQIVND (reference sequence).

The genes are TRBV7-2 and TRBJ1-5; possibly TRBD1 for D (5 bases). From germline, CDR1 is SGHTA and CDR2 FQGNSA. V lost 2 bases to trimming and J lost 0 bases, with 14 bases between them. This CDR3 is 17 amino acids long. The CDR3 DNA is TGTGCCAGCAGCTTAAGACAGAGCAGAAATAGCAATCAGCCCCAGCATTTT. As protein: CASSLRQSRNSNQPQHF.

The V call is TRBV5-1, the J call TRBJ1-4, with TRBD1 matching 8 bases. The germline CDR1 and CDR2 sequences are SGHRS and YFSETQ. J was trimmed by 5 bases and V by 3 bases; bases with no gene match: 6. The CDR3 runs to 15 residues. The CDR3 loop reads CASSSTGAGNEKLFF. CDR3 DNA sequence: TGCGCCAGCAGCTCGACAGGGGCTGGGAATGAAAAACTGTTTTTT. The whole variable domain, filled in from reference TRBV5-1 and TRBJ1-4, reads KAGVTQTPRYLIKTRGQQVTLSCSPISGHRSVSWYQQTPGQGLQFLFEYFSETQRNKGNFPGRFSGRQFSNSRSEMNVSTLELGDSALYLCASSSTGAGNEKLFFGSGTQLSVL.

The rearrangement uses TRBV7-9 and TRBJ1-1; D unclear. The CDR3 is 12 residues long. CDR1 is SEHNR and CDR2 is FQNEAQ in the germline V gene (reference sequence). Trimming shortened V by 2 bases and J by 12 bases, and 13 bases separated the two germline ends. The CDR3 protein is CASSLSQELPFF. CDR3 DNA: TGTGCCAGCAGCTTAAGCCAGGAACTCCCTTTCTTT.

Notes on this clone: This CDR3 is also generated by other DNA sequences in the sample. V and J are TRBV30 and TRBJ1-5; D is possibly TRBD1 (6 bases). Germline lookup yields CDR1 GTSNPN and CDR2 SVGIG (reference sequence). Trimming removed 0 bases at V and 4 bases at J, with 10 bases between. This CDR3 is built from 14 residues. CDR3 bases: TGTGCCTGGAGTGTGGGGCAGGGGAATCAGCCCCAGCATTTT. Encoded protein: CAWSVGQGNQPQHF.

The gene calls are TRBV5-1 and TRBJ2-7, with 10 nucleotides matching TRBD2. Trimming removed 1 base from V and 6 bases from J; junction bases left unmatched: 7. The germline CDR1 and CDR2 sequences are SGHRS and YFSETQ. The CDR3 is 15 amino acids. The CDR3 nucleotides are TGCGCCAGCAGCTTGCTAGCGGGGGCCCGGGGCGAGCAGTACTTC. Translated: CASSLLAGARGEQYF.

The rearrangement uses TRBV4-2 and TRBJ1-2; TRBD1 is a possible D gene (5 bases). Trimming cost V 0 bases and J 2 bases, with 10 bases left between them. The CDR3 loop spans 15 amino acids. Germline CDR1 reads LGHNA; CDR2 reads YNFKEQ. This CDR3 is CASSQEQGSNYGYTF. The CDR3 nucleotides are TGTGCCAGCAGCCAAGAGCAGGGCTCCAACTATGGCTACACCTTC.

This chain joins TRBV30 and TRBJ2-7; TRBD1 is a possible D gene (6 bases). Trimming took off 4 bases at V and 3 bases at J, with 10 bases between the two ends. Per germline, CDR1 GTSNPN and CDR2 SVGIG (reference sequence). The CDR3 length is 12 residues. The CDR3 nucleotides are TGTGCCTGGAACACAGGGTTCTACGAGCAGTACTTC. Its translation is CAWNTGFYEQYF.

The V call is TRBV24-1, the J call TRBJ2-7; the D is unclear. Germline lookup yields CDR1 KGHDR and CDR2 SFDVKD. Trimming removed 5 bases at V and 5 bases at J, with 18 bases between. This CDR3 comprises 15 residues. This CDR3 is CATSATRVGRHEQYF. As DNA, the CDR3 is TGTGCCACCAGTGCCACCCGGGTCGGTCGTCACGAGCAGTACTTC.

This clone appeared once. The chain combines TRBV27 with TRBJ2-7; 7 bases fit TRBD2. Germline-derived CDR1 and CDR2 are MNHEY and SMNVEV (reference sequence). V shed 8 bases, J shed 3 bases, and the junction held 7 bases outside the gene matches. The CDR3 runs 13 residues. The CDR3 nucleotides read TGTGCCAGCGGGCTAGCGGAGAGCTACGAGCAGTACTTC. Its protein is CASGLAESYEQYF.

The CDR3 protein is CAASATGGRYGYTF. Here the CDR3 DNA reads TGTGCCGCTTCCGCGACAGGGGGCCGCTATGGCTACACCTTC. The V call is TRBV19, the J call TRBJ1-2, with 10 bases lining up with TRBD1. This CDR3 region has 14 residues. Germline lookup yields CDR1 LNHDA and CDR2 SQIVND (reference sequence). Losses at the gene ends were 11 bases for V and 4 bases for J; bases not matched to a gene: 10. Variable domain in full (rest from reference TRBV19 and TRBJ1-2): DGGITQSPKYLFRKEGQNVTLSCEQNLNHDAMYWYRQDPGQGLRLIYYSQIVNDFQKGDIAEGYSVSREKKESFPLTVTSAQKNPTAFYLCAASATGGRYGYTFGSGTRLTVV.

The chain uses TRBV6-5 and TRBJ2-5; 8 bases are shared with TRBD2. Unmatched junction bases numbered 4, after V lost 6 bases and J lost 1 base. This CDR3 is 14 amino acids long. The germline V gene has CDR1 MNHEY and CDR2 SVGAGI. The CDR3 loop is CASRTGGRQETQYF. The CDR3 DNA follows: TGTGCCAGCAGGACGGGGGGGCGCCAAGAGACCCAGTACTTC.

V is TRBV10-3 and J is TRBJ1-1; D gene uncertain. Trimming pared 0 bases from V and 12 bases from J, leaving 8 bases between. The germline V gene encodes CDR1 ENHRY and CDR2 SYGVKD. The length of the CDR3 is 11 residues. In DNA form, the CDR3 reads TGTGCCATCAGTGAGTCGGAGTGGTCTTTCTTT. Residues: CAISESEWSFF.

This chain uses TRBV11-2 with TRBJ2-7, with D possibly TRBD2 on 5 matching bases. Germline CDR1 is SGHAT and CDR2 is FQNNGV. The CDR3 covers 14 residues. Trimming left V 0 bases short and J 5 bases short, with 11 bases between. CDR3 in DNA: TGTGCCAGCAGCTTAGATCGTCGGGGTAACGAGCAGTACTTC. This codes for CASSLDRRGNEQYF. The whole variable domain, filled in from reference TRBV11-2 and TRBJ2-7, reads EAGVAQSPRYKIIEKRQSVAFWCNPISGHATLYWYQQILGQGPKLLIQFQNNGVVDDSQLPKDRFSAERLKGVDSTLKIQPAKLEDSAVYLCASSLDRRGNEQYFGPGTRLTVT.

The chain has TRBV28 and TRBJ2-7; a possible D gene is TRBD1 (6 bases). CDR1 and CDR2 (germline): MDHEN, SYDVKM. V was pared by 11 bases and J by 2 bases, with 13 bases between. The CDR3 is 12 amino acids. CDR3 amino acids: CAYGTGPYEQYF. CDR3 sequence (DNA): TGTGCCTACGGAACAGGGCCCTACGAGCAGTACTTC.